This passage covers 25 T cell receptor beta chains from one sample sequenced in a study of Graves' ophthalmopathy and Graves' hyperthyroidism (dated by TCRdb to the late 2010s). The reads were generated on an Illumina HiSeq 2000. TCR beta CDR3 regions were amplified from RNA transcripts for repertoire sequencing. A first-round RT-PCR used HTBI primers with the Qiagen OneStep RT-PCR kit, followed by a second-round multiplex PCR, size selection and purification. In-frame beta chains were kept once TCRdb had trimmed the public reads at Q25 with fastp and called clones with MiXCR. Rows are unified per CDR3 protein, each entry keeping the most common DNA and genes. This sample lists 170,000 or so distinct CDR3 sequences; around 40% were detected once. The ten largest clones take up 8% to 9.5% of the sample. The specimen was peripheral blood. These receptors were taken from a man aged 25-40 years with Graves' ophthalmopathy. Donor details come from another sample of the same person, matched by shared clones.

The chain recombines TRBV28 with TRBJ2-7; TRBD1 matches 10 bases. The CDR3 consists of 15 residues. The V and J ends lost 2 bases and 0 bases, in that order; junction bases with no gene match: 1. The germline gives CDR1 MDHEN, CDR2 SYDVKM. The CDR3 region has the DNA TGTGCCAGCAGTTTAGGGGACAGGGGCTCCTACGAGCAGTACTTC. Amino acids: CASSLGDRGSYEQYF. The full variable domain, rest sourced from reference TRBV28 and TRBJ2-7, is DVKVTQSSRYLVKRTGEKVFLECVQDMDHENMFWYRQDPGLGLRLIYFSYDVKMKEKGDIPEGYSVSREKKERFSLILESASTNQTSMYLCASSLGDRGSYEQYFGPGTRLTVT.

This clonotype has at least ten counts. The CDR3 region is CASSYDNPGANVLTF. The CDR3 coding sequence is TGTGCCAGCAGTTACGACAATCCTGGGGCCAACGTCCTGACTTTC. V and J are TRBV6-2 or TRBV6-3 and TRBJ2-6; D is unclear. The germline gives CDR1 MNHEY, CDR2 SVGEGT. V was cut by 2 bases and J by 2 bases, with 7 bases left in between. The CDR3 runs 15 residues.

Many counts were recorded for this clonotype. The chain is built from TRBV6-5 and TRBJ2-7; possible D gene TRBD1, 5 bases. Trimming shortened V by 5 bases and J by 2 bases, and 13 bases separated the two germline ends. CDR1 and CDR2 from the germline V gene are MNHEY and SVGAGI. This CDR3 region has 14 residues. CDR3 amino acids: CASSPQQVTYEQYF. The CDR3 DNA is TGTGCCAGCAGTCCACAACAGGTGACCTACGAGCAGTACTTC.

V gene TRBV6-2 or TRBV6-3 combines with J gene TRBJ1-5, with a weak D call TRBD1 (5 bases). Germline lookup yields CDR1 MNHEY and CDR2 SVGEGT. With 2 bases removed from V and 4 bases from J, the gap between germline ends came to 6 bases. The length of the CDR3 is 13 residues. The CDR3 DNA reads TGTGCCAGCAGTTACCAGGGAAATCAGCCCCAGCATTTT. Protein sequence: CASSYQGNQPQHF.

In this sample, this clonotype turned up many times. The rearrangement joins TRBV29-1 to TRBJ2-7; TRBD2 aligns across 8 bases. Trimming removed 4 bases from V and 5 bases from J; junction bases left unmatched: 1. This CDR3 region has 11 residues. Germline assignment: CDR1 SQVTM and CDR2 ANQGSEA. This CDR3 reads CSVGRGDEQYF. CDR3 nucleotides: TGCAGCGTTGGGCGGGGGGACGAGCAGTACTTC.

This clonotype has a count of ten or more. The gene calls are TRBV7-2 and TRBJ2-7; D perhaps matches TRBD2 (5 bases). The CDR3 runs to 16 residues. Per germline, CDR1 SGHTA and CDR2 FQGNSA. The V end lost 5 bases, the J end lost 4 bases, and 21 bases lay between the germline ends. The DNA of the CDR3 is TGTGCCAGCAGCCTTGCGGGCGGGCTGGTTACTTACGAGCAGTACTTC. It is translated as CASSLAGGLVTYEQYF.

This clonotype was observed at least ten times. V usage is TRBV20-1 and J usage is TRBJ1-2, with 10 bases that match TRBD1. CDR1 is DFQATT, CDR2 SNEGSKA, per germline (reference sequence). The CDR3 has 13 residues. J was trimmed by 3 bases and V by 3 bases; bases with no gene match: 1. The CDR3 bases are TGCAGTGCTAGCGGGACAGGGGACTATGGCTACACCTTC. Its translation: CSASGTGDYGYTF.

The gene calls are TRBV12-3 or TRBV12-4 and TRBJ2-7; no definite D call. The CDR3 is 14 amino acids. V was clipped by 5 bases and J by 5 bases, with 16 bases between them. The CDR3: CASSHVEYSHEQYF. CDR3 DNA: TGTGCCAGCAGTCACGTTGAGTACAGCCACGAGCAGTACTTC.

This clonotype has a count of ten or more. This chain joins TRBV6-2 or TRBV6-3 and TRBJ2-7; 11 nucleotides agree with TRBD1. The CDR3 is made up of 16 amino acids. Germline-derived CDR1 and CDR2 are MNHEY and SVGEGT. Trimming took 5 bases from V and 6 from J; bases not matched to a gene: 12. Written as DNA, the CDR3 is TGTGCCAGCAGTACCCCCTCCGGGACAGGGGGTCGCGAGCAGTACTTC. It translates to CASSTPSGTGGREQYF.

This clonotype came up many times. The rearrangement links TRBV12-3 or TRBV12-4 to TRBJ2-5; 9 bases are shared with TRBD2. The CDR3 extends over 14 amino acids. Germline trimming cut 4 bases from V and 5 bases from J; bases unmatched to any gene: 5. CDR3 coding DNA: TGTGCCAGCAGTTCGCGGGAGGGGGGGGAGACCCAGTACTTC. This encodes CASSSREGGETQYF.

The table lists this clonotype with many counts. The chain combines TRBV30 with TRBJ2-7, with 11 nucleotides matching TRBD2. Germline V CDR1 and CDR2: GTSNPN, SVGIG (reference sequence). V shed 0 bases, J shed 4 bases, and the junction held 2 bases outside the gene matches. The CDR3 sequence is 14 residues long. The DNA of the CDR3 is TGTGCCTGGAGTGTAGCTAGCGGGAGGTACGAGCAGTACTTC. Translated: CAWSVASGRYEQYF.

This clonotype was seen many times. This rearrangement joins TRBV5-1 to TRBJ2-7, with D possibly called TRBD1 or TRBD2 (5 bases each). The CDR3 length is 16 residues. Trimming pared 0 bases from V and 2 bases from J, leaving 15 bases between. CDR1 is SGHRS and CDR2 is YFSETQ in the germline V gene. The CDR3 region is CASSLAGTSRAYEQYF. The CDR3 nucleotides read TGCGCCAGCAGCTTGGCGGGGACCTCAAGGGCCTACGAGCAGTACTTC.

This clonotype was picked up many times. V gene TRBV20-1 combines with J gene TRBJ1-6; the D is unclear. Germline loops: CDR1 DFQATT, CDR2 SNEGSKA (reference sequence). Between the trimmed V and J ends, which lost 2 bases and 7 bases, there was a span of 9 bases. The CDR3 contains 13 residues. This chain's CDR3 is CSARRVVNSPLHF. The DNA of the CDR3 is TGCAGTGCTAGAAGGGTGGTCAATTCACCCCTCCACTTT.

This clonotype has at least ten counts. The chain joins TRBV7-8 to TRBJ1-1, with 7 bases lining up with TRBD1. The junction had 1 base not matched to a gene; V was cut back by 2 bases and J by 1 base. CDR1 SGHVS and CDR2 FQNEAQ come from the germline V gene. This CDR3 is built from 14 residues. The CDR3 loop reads CASSLTGENTEAFF. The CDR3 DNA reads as TGTGCCAGCAGCTTAACAGGGGAGAACACTGAAGCTTTCTTT.

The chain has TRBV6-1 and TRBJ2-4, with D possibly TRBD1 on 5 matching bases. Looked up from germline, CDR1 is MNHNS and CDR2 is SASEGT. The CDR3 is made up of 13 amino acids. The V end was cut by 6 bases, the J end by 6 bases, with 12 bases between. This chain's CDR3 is CASRPPDRNIQYF. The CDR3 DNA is TGTGCCAGCAGACCTCCCGACAGAAACATTCAGTACTTC.

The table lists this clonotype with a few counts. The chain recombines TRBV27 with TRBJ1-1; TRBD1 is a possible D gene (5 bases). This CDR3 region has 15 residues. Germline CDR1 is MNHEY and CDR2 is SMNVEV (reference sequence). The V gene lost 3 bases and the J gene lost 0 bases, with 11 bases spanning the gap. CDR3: CASSFRAPLNTEAFF. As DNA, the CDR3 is TGTGCCAGCAGTTTCAGGGCCCCGCTGAACACTGAAGCTTTCTTT.

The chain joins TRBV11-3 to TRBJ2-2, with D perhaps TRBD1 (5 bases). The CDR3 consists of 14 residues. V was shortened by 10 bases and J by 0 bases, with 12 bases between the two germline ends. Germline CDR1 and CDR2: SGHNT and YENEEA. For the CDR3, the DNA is TGTGCCACGAGACAGTTCGCGAACACCGGGGAGCTGTTTTTT. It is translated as CATRQFANTGELFF.

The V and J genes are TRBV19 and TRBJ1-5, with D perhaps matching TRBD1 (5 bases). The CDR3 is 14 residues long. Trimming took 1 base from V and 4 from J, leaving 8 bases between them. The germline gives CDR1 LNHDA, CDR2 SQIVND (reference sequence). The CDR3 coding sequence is TGTGCCAGTAGTATAGGGAGACAGAATCAGCCCCAGCATTTT. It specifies CASSIGRQNQPQHF.

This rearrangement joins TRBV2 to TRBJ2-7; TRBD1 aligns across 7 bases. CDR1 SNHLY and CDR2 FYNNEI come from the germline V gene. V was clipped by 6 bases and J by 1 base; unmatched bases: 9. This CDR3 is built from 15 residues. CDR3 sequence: CASRETGSLSYEQYF. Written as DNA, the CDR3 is TGTGCCAGCAGAGAGACAGGGTCACTTTCCTACGAGCAGTACTTC.

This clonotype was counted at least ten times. The CDR3 loop is CASSHTASAAYEQYF. CDR3 DNA: TGTGCCAGCAGCCATACTGCTAGCGCAGCCTACGAGCAGTACTTC. The rearrangement uses TRBV4-2 and TRBJ2-7; the D gene is possibly TRBD2 (6 bases). With 3 bases removed from V and 2 bases from J, the gap between germline ends came to 14 bases. CDR1 LGHNA and CDR2 YNFKEQ come from the germline V gene. CDR3 length: 15 amino acids.

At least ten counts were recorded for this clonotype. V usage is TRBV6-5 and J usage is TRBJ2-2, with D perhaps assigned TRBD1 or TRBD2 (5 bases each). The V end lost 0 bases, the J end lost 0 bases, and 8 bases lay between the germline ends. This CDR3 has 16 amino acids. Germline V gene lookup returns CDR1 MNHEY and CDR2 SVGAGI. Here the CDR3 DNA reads TGTGCCAGCAGTTACTCGGGGGATACGAACACCGGGGAGCTGTTTTTT. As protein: CASSYSGDTNTGELFF.

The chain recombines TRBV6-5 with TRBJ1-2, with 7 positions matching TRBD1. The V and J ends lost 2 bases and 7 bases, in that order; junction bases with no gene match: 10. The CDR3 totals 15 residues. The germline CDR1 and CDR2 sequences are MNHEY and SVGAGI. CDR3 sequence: CASSYVDGRGSGYTF. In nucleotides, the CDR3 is TGTGCCAGCAGTTACGTGGATGGCAGGGGGAGTGGCTACACCTTC.

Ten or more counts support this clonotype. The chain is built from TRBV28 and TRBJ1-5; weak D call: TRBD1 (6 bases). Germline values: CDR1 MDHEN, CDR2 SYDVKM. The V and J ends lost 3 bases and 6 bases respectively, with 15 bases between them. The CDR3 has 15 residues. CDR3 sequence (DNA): TGTGCCAGCAGTTTCCCGCAGGGGCAAGGTCAGCCCCAGCATTTT. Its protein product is CASSFPQGQGQPQHF.

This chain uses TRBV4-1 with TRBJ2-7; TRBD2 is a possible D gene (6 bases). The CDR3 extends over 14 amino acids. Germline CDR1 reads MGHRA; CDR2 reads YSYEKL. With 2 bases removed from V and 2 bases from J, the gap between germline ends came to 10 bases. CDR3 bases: TGCGCCAGCAGCCAAATACTAGCTGCCTACGAGCAGTACTTC. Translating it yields CASSQILAAYEQYF.

CDR3: CASSQSTGELFF. Written as DNA, the CDR3 is TGTGCCAGCAGTCAATCGACCGGGGAGCTGTTTTTT. The chain uses TRBV6-5 and TRBJ2-2, with D hard to call. Germline values: CDR1 MNHEY, CDR2 SVGAGI. The ends were cut back, 5 bases at V and 5 bases at J, with 6 bases in the middle. This CDR3 has 12 residues.